The 12 T cell receptor beta chains given below trace back to one sample, sequenced in a study of T cells in Graves' hyperthyroidism and ophthalmopathy. The source material, RNA transcripts, was used to amplify TCR beta CDR3 regions. A first-round RT-PCR of the TCR CDR3 used the HTBI primer set. TCRdb ran MiXCR on the multiplex PCR reads and lists one entry per CDR3 protein. This sample carries about 480,000 distinct CDR3 sequences, about an eighth of them seen once, and the ten largest clones take less than 20%. Sequences were obtained from blood. All receptors derive from a woman between 18 and 29 years old with Graves' hyperthyroidism.

This clonotype was seen repeatedly, ten times or more. V usage is TRBV20-1 and J usage is TRBJ2-1; D is unresolved. Germline-derived CDR1 and CDR2 are DFQATT and SNEGSKA (reference sequence). This CDR3 region has 13 residues. Trimming shortened V by 5 bases and J by 2 bases, and 10 bases separated the two germline ends. CDR3 nucleotide sequence: TGCAGTGCTCCGGGTCCACCCTACAATGAGCAGTTCTTC. This codes for CSAPGPPYNEQFF.

In regard to this clonotype: With a much larger clone just one base away, this may be a read error. V usage is TRBV12-3 or TRBV12-4 and J usage is TRBJ2-3; tentatively, D is TRBD2 (8 bases). The CDR3 sequence is 17 residues long. Here the CDR3 reads CASSQGGTSFPTDTQCF. The CDR3 DNA reads TGTGCCAGCAGCCAGGGGGGGACTAGTTTCCCCACAGATACGCAGTGTTTT.

This clonotype was counted at least ten times. This chain links TRBV27 with TRBJ1-6; no clear D. From germline, CDR1 is MNHEY and CDR2 SMNVEV (reference sequence). Trimming took off 2 bases at V and 12 bases at J, with 14 bases between the two ends. This CDR3 spans 14 amino acids. CDR3 sequence (DNA): TGTGCCAGCAGTTTACGTCGGGATGTTAGACCCCTCCACTTT. Amino acid sequence: CASSLRRDVRPLHF.

This clonotype was seen repeatedly, ten times or more. The V and J genes are TRBV5-1 and TRBJ1-4, with 10 bases identical to TRBD1. Germline V CDR1 and CDR2: SGHRS, YFSETQ. The V gene end was trimmed by 4 bases and the J gene end by 3 bases; junction bases not matched to a gene: 3. This CDR3 spans 15 amino acids. As DNA, the CDR3 is TGCGCCAGCAGCCTGGACAGGGGGGCTAATGAAAAACTGTTTTTT. Translated, it gives CASSLDRGANEKLFF.

This clonotype showed up many times. DNA of the CDR3: TGTGCCAGCAGCTTAGAAACTTCCTACAATGAGCAGTTCTTC. Amino acids: CASSLETSYNEQFF. This chain connects TRBV7-6 to TRBJ2-1; D uncertain. V was trimmed by 1 base and J by 1 base, leaving 5 bases between them. The CDR3 loop spans 14 amino acids. Germline V gives CDR1 SGHVS, CDR2 FNYEAQ.

This clonotype was seen ten or more times. V gene TRBV5-1 combines with J gene TRBJ1-5, with 10 bases fitting TRBD1. This CDR3 is built from 16 residues. The V gene end was trimmed by 4 bases and the J gene end by 5 bases; junction bases not matched to a gene: 9. From germline, CDR1 is SGHRS and CDR2 YFSETQ. The CDR3 sequence is CASSPGTGASDQPQHF. For the CDR3, the DNA is TGCGCCAGCAGCCCTGGGACAGGGGCCTCCGATCAGCCCCAGCATTTT.

The gene calls are TRBV19 and TRBJ1-1, with TRBD1 matching over 11 bases. The CDR3 loop spans 14 amino acids. V lost 6 bases to trimming and J lost 7 bases; unmatched junction nucleotides: 7. The germline V gene has CDR1 LNHDA and CDR2 SQIVND (reference sequence). CDR3 in DNA: TGTGCCAGTAGCCTTGGACAGGGGGCGATTGAAGCTTTCTTT. Translated, it gives CASSLGQGAIEAFF.

J is TRBJ2-1 and V is TRBV11-2; no clear D. V was clipped by 2 bases and J by 5 bases, with 13 bases between them. CDR3 length: 15 residues. From germline, CDR1 is SGHAT and CDR2 FQNNGV. The chain's CDR3 is CASSLQPSGHNEQFF. In nucleotides, the CDR3 is TGTGCCAGCAGCTTACAGCCTTCAGGCCACAATGAGCAGTTCTTC.

Worth noting for this clonotype: A much larger clone differs from this one at a single base, so this may be a read error. The V call is TRBV7-9, the J call TRBJ2-7; 8 bases are a match to TRBD1. Germline V lookup: CDR1 SEHNR, CDR2 FQNEAQ (reference sequence). The CDR3 totals 15 residues. V gave up 8 bases and J gave up 4 bases; unmatched junction bases: 13. CDR3 sequence: CASRPEDREPYEQYF. Written as DNA, the CDR3 is TGTGCCAGCCGCCCAGAGGACAGGGAGCCATACGAGCAGTACTTC.

The CDR3 nucleotides are TGTGCCAGTAGTATAGAAGGTGCGGGAGACCCTGAGCAGTTCTTC. Amino acid sequence: CASSIEGAGDPEQFF. The V and J genes are TRBV19 and TRBJ2-1; 7 bases are a match to TRBD2. Germline CDR1 is LNHDA and CDR2 is SQIVND (reference sequence). CDR3 size: 15 residues. The junction had 8 bases not matched to a gene; V was cut back by 0 bases and J by 9 bases.

This clonotype was detected many times. This chain uses TRBV6-5 with TRBJ2-3; TRBD1 aligns across 7 bases. The CDR3 totals 16 residues. V lost 2 bases, J lost 1 base, and 6 bases stayed unmatched. CDR1 and CDR2 (germline): MNHEY, SVGAGI. DNA for the CDR3: TGTGCCAGCAGTTACAGGGGACAGACCCGCACAGATACGCAGTATTTT. This encodes CASSYRGQTRTDTQYF.

V usage is TRBV10-3 and J usage is TRBJ2-7; weak D call: TRBD2 (6 bases). This CDR3 has 12 residues. Trimming removed 6 bases at V and 4 bases at J, with 10 bases between. Germline lookup yields CDR1 ENHRY and CDR2 SYGVKD. CDR3 nucleotide sequence: TGTGCCATCAGGGGGGGTTTGTACGAGCAGTACTTC. The encoded protein is CAIRGGLYEQYF.